These 30 T cell receptor beta chains were sequenced from one sample in a study of OX40 agonist ivuxolimab in advanced cancers. Profiling relied on immunoSEQ multiplex PCR, and the TCRdb table lists in-frame clones only, not all of them. The data show about 62,000 clones, around 90% seen once. The material sequenced was CD4+ or CD8+ T cells sorted from blood, taken in a trial of the OX40 agonist ivuxolimab. The receptor set was obtained from an adult with an advanced solid tumor such as melanoma, head and neck, liver or kidney cancer.

V usage is TRBV6-5 and J usage is TRBJ1-1, with a weak D call TRBD1 (5 bases). Looked up from germline, CDR1 is MNHEY and CDR2 is SVGAGI. The CDR3 is 12 residues long. V was clipped by 4 bases and J by 9 bases, with 12 bases between them. CDR3 residues: CASSSPGTQAFF. The CDR3 region has the DNA TGTGCCAGCAGTTCCCCCGGGACCCAAGCTTTCTTT.

The rearrangement links TRBV29-1 to TRBJ2-5; 7 bases map to TRBD1. The CDR3 runs 12 residues. V lost 4 bases and J lost 5; bases outside the gene matches: 4. Germline V gene data show CDR1 as SQVTM and CDR2 as ANQGSEA. The CDR3 sequence is CSVGSGGETQYF. The CDR3 bases are TGCAGCGTTGGGTCAGGGGGTGAGACCCAGTACTTC.

V is TRBV5-1 and J is TRBJ2-7, with 8 nucleotides matching TRBD1. The trim removed 6 bases at V and 0 bases at J, leaving 5 bases unmatched. The CDR3 is 14 amino acids. Germline CDR1 reads SGHRS; CDR2 reads YFSETQ. CDR3 sequence: CASTRDRSSYEQYF. The CDR3 DNA follows: TGCGCCAGCACCCGGGACAGGAGCTCCTACGAGCAGTACTTC.

The chain joins TRBV5-1 to TRBJ1-5, with D tentatively TRBD1 (5 bases). Germline CDR1 and CDR2: SGHRS and YFSETQ. The V end lost 4 bases, the J end lost 7 bases, and 21 bases lay between the germline ends. This CDR3 comprises 16 residues. CDR3 residues: CASSLLGSRDGQPQHF. CDR3 DNA sequence: TGCGCCAGCAGCCTCCTAGGGAGCAGGGATGGGCAGCCCCAGCATTTT.

The rearrangement links TRBV19 to TRBJ2-1; the D is unclear. The CDR3 is 13 residues long. The V gene's germline CDR1 is LNHDA and CDR2 SQIVND (reference sequence). V shed 6 bases and J shed 7 bases, with 13 bases lying between them. CDR3 protein: CASRGPTQNEQFF. CDR3 in DNA: TGTGCCAGTAGAGGTCCTACCCAGAATGAGCAGTTCTTC.

The chain joins TRBV5-1 to TRBJ2-7; 7 bases fit TRBD2. CDR1 and CDR2 (germline): SGHRS, YFSETQ. The trim removed 4 bases at V and 0 bases at J, leaving 7 bases unmatched. This CDR3 region has 15 residues. CDR3: CASSRTGGGSYEQYF. DNA for the CDR3: TGCGCCAGCAGCCGGACTGGGGGGGGCTCCTACGAGCAGTACTTC. The variable domain in full, with the rest retrieved from reference TRBV5-1 and TRBJ2-7, is KAGVTQTPRYLIKTRGQQVTLSCSPISGHRSVSWYQQTPGQGLQFLFEYFSETQRNKGNFPGRFSGRQFSNSRSEMNVSTLELGDSALYLCASSRTGGGSYEQYFGPGTRLTVT.

This rearrangement joins TRBV11-2 to TRBJ1-2; 10 bases are shared with TRBD1. V dropped 3 bases and J dropped 4; count of bases not matched to a gene: 2. This CDR3 is 14 amino acids long. Germline V gene data show CDR1 as SGHAT and CDR2 as FQNNGV. The CDR3 DNA reads as TGTGCCAGCAGCTTCGGGACAGGGGTCTATGGCTACACCTTC. This gives the protein CASSFGTGVYGYTF.

The rearrangement joins TRBV5-1 to TRBJ1-2, with 9 bases fitting TRBD1. The CDR3 loop spans 16 amino acids. CDR1 and CDR2 from the germline V gene are SGHRS and YFSETQ. V was clipped by 3 bases and J by 8 bases; unmatched bases: 14. Here the CDR3 reads CASSWDPRDRVDGYTF. CDR3 sequence (DNA): TGCGCCAGCAGCTGGGACCCCCGGGACAGGGTGGACGGCTACACCTTC.

The V and J genes are TRBV6-1 and TRBJ1-1; D perhaps matches TRBD1 (5 bases). The CDR3 is made up of 15 amino acids. CDR1 MNHNS and CDR2 SASEGT come from the germline V gene. Trimming took off 0 bases at V and 11 bases at J, with 19 bases between the two ends. CDR3: CASSEAGGDRSKAFF. The CDR3 region has the DNA TGTGCCAGCAGTGAAGCGGGGGGGGATAGGAGCAAGGCTTTCTTT.

The chain recombines TRBV5-6 with TRBJ2-3; TRBD2 matches at 8 bases. V trimming: 4 bases; J trimming: 0 bases; junction bases outside the gene matches: 13. The CDR3 loop spans 18 amino acids. From germline, CDR1 is SGHDT and CDR2 YYEEEE. CDR3 amino acids: CASSPDRREDPSTDTQYF. The CDR3 region has the DNA TGTGCCAGCAGCCCAGACAGGCGGGAGGACCCTAGCACAGATACGCAGTATTTT. Full variable domain (remainder filled in from reference TRBV5-6 and TRBJ2-3): DAGVTQSPTHLIKTRGQQVTLRCSPKSGHDTVSWYQQALGQGPQFIFQYYEEEERQRGNFPDRFSGHQFPNYSSELNVNALLLGDSALYLCASSPDRREDPSTDTQYFGPGTRLTVL.

The rearrangement links TRBV6-5 to TRBJ2-7; TRBD1 agrees at 10 bases. CDR3 length: 15 amino acids. The V and J ends lost 6 bases and 3 bases, in that order; junction bases with no gene match: 8. Germline V gene sequence: CDR1 MNHEY, CDR2 SVGAGI. In nucleotides, the CDR3 is TGTGCCAGCAGCTACGGGGGGACAGGGGACTACGAGCAGTACTTC. Translation: CASSYGGTGDYEQYF.

This clone was seen only once. V gene TRBV6-5 combines with J gene TRBJ1-2; 12 positions match TRBD1. This CDR3 is built from 14 residues. J gave up 11 bases and V 8 bases, and 12 bases lay outside the gene matches. Per the germline V gene, CDR1 is MNHEY and CDR2 is SVGAGI. CDR3 residues: CASRDRGHQGGYTF. CDR3 nucleotides: TGTGCCAGCCGGGACAGGGGGCATCAAGGGGGGTACACCTTC.

The rearrangement links TRBV6-6 to TRBJ1-2, with D perhaps TRBD1 (6 bases). Deletions cut 6 bases from V and 2 bases from J, with 10 bases between. This CDR3 has 13 amino acids. Germline-derived CDR1 and CDR2 are MNHNY and SVGAGI (reference sequence). The CDR3 is CASRGTGNYGYTF. Written as DNA, the CDR3 is TGTGCCAGCAGGGGCACAGGGAACTATGGCTACACCTTC.

The chain links TRBV7-9 to TRBJ1-2; D gene unclear. In germline, CDR1 is SEHNR, CDR2 FQNEAQ (reference sequence). Trimming left V 5 bases short and J 4 bases short, with 14 bases between. The CDR3 extends over 14 amino acids. CDR3 in DNA: TGTGCCAGCAGCCAGACTCAAGACATCTATGGCTACACCTTC. Encoded protein: CASSQTQDIYGYTF.

The chain joins TRBV2 to TRBJ2-1; 14 nucleotides match TRBD2. Trimming removed 5 bases from V and 8 bases from J; junction bases left unmatched: 2. Germline CDR1 SNHLY, CDR2 FYNNEI. There are 14 residues in the CDR3. The CDR3 spells CASSPGLAGDEQFF. CDR3 nucleotide sequence: TGTGCCAGCAGTCCGGGACTAGCGGGAGATGAGCAGTTCTTC.

The chain is built from TRBV27 and TRBJ2-3; TRBD2 aligns across 10 bases. V dropped 3 bases and J dropped 1; count of bases not matched to a gene: 4. The CDR3 has 16 amino acids. Germline CDR1 MNHEY, CDR2 SMNVEV (reference sequence). The CDR3 nucleotides are TGTGCCAGCAGTTTCCCCGGGACTAGCGGCACAGATACGCAGTATTTT. Translating it yields CASSFPGTSGTDTQYF.

This chain joins TRBV2 and TRBJ2-5; the match to TRBD2 covers 9 bases. The germline CDR1 and CDR2 sequences are SNHLY and FYNNEI. The CDR3 contains 14 residues. The J segment lost 1 base and the V segment lost 6 bases, leaving 3 bases of the junction unmatched. CDR3 nucleotides: TGTGCCAGCAGGGGCGGGGGGGTCCAAGAGACCCAGTACTTC. Amino acid sequence: CASRGGGVQETQYF. Together with reference TRBV2 and TRBJ2-5, the CDR3 gives the full variable domain: EPEVTQTPSHQVTQMGQEVILRCVPISNHLYFYWYRQILGQKVEFLVSFYNNEISEKSEIFDDQFSVERPDGSNFTLKIRSTKLEDSAMYFCASRGGGVQETQYFGPGTRLLVL.

V is TRBV27 and J is TRBJ1-2, with no clear D. Trimming took off 4 bases at V and 4 bases at J, with 16 bases between the two ends. Germline loops: CDR1 MNHEY, CDR2 SMNVEV (reference sequence). There are 15 residues in the CDR3. The CDR3 protein is CASSSPSTGIYGYTF. DNA of the CDR3: TGTGCCAGCAGTTCCCCGTCAACTGGTATCTATGGCTACACCTTC.

The J gene is TRBJ2-5, the V gene TRBV28; 7 positions agree with TRBD1. Unmatched junction bases numbered 14, after V lost 5 bases and J lost 5 bases. The CDR3 runs to 16 residues. CDR1 and CDR2 from the germline V gene are MDHEN and SYDVKM. CDR3 protein: CASSTRTGSAQETQYF. The DNA of the CDR3 is TGTGCCAGCAGTACTAGGACAGGATCTGCACAGGAGACCCAGTACTTC.

The chain employs TRBV18 and TRBJ2-7; D is ambiguous. The germline V gene has CDR1 KGHSH and CDR2 LQKENI. V gave up 6 bases and J gave up 5 bases, with 17 bases separating them. This CDR3 comprises 14 residues. CDR3 in DNA: TGTGCCAGCTCCCCGGGCGAGAAAAGGGACGAGCAGTACTTC. Amino acids: CASSPGEKRDEQYF.

This CDR3 is CASSQYQASGTYNSPLHF. The CDR3 DNA sequence: TGCGCCAGCAGTCAATATCAAGCCTCCGGGACCTATAATTCACCCCTCCACTTT. V gene TRBV23-1 combines with J gene TRBJ1-6, with D unclear. TRBV23-1 is reported as an ORF; its role is uncertain. V lost 1 base to trimming and J lost 2 bases, with 15 bases between them. The CDR3 spans 18 residues.

V usage is TRBV5-6 and J usage is TRBJ2-1, with TRBD2 matching over 8 bases. V was pared by 0 bases and J by 9 bases, with 8 bases of the junction left unmatched. This CDR3 is built from 15 residues. Germline V CDR1 and CDR2: SGHDT, YYEEEE. The CDR3 is CASSLGGAGDREQFF. In nucleotides, the CDR3 is TGTGCCAGCAGCTTGGGAGGAGCGGGAGACCGTGAGCAGTTCTTC.

V is TRBV5-1 and J is TRBJ1-1; TRBD1 matches at 9 bases. V lost 4 bases, J lost 0 bases, and 7 bases stayed unmatched. Germline assignment: CDR1 SGHRS and CDR2 YFSETQ. The CDR3 runs 16 residues. The CDR3 loop reads CASSRGQGTMNTEAFF. For the CDR3, the DNA is TGCGCCAGCAGCAGAGGACAGGGGACGATGAACACTGAAGCTTTCTTT.

V gene TRBV6-1 combines with J gene TRBJ1-1; the match to TRBD1 covers 8 bases. Per the germline V gene, CDR1 is MNHNS and CDR2 is SASEGT. CDR3 length equals 13 residues. V gave up 3 bases and J gave up 9 bases; unmatched junction bases: 6. In DNA, the CDR3 is TGTGCCAGCAGTGACCCTCGGACAGGGAAAGCTTTCTTT. Its translation: CASSDPRTGKAFF.

In its sample, this clone was seen once. Other nucleotide sequences in the sample specify the same CDR3. The chain uses TRBV6-1 and TRBJ1-3; 7 nucleotides agree with TRBD1. The CDR3 runs 13 residues. Germline V gives CDR1 MNHNS, CDR2 SASEGT. Losses at the gene ends were 11 bases for V and 3 bases for J; bases not matched to a gene: 7. CDR3 sequence: CAGGQDLGNTIYF. CDR3 DNA: TGTGCCGGAGGACAGGATCTTGGAAACACCATATATTTT.

The chain couples TRBV7-2 to TRBJ2-1, with 9 bases that match TRBD2. CDR3 size: 16 residues. V dropped 6 bases and J dropped 6; count of bases not matched to a gene: 12. The germline CDR1 and CDR2 sequences are SGHTA and FQGNSA. The CDR3 is CASRALAGTHPNEQFF. Here the CDR3 DNA reads TGTGCCAGCAGGGCTCTAGCGGGAACTCATCCCAATGAGCAGTTCTTC.

The chain couples TRBV19 to TRBJ2-1; 8 bases match TRBD2. This CDR3 region has 14 residues. V lost 5 bases to trimming and J lost 11 bases; unmatched junction nucleotides: 11. Germline CDR1 and CDR2: LNHDA and SQIVND (reference sequence). The CDR3 nucleotides read TGTGCCAGTAGTTCCCAACGGGCGGGAGGAAAGCAGTTCTTC. Its protein is CASSSQRAGGKQFF.

J is TRBJ2-7 and V is TRBV28; D may be TRBD1 (6 bases). Per the germline V gene, CDR1 is MDHEN and CDR2 is SYDVKM. The CDR3 is made up of 13 amino acids. With 10 bases removed from V and 0 bases from J, the gap between germline ends came to 13 bases. This chain's CDR3 is CATTKGDSYEQYF. In DNA form, the CDR3 reads TGTGCCACCACCAAGGGGGACTCCTACGAGCAGTACTTC.

V and J are TRBV9 and TRBJ1-1, with TRBD1 identical over 9 bases. The junction had 6 bases not matched to a gene; V was cut back by 4 bases and J by 5 bases. The CDR3 spans 14 residues. Germline CDR1 and CDR2: SGDLS and YYNGEE. CDR3: CASSTTGTGTEAFF. CDR3 bases: TGTGCCAGCAGCACGACCGGGACAGGGACTGAAGCTTTCTTT.

CDR3 residues: CASKVNTYEQYF. For the CDR3, the DNA is TGTGCCAGCAAGGTTAATACCTACGAGCAGTACTTC. This chain uses TRBV2 with TRBJ2-7; D remains ambiguous. V lost 7 bases and J 2 bases, leaving 9 bases between the germline ends. Germline assignment: CDR1 SNHLY and CDR2 FYNNEI. The CDR3 loop spans 12 amino acids.